A selection of T cell receptor beta chains follows, all from one sample in a study of T-cell reconstitution after alpha-beta-depleted transplantation in children. From the PCR reads, TCRdb called clonotypes with MiXCR, one entry per CDR3 protein. The sample shows 800,000 to 1,000,000 distinct CDR3 sequences, roughly 29% of them seen only once. Sample: PBMCs, mostly from graft donor cells, taken 360 days after TCRalphabeta/CD19-depleted stem cell transplant. The origin of the receptors is a boy under two years old who had a stem cell transplant for SCID, so the T cells may come from the graft donor. The conserved cysteine and the conserved F or W are not part of the CDR3 here.

V gene | CDR3 protein
TRBV20-1 | SAPPGADTQY
TRBV11-2 | ASSLVRGDTQY
TRBV5-1 | ASSFGLEKETQY
TRBV2 | ASSDYGGDADTQY
TRBV7-8 | ASSLGLLSPLH
TRBV2 | ASREIGNTIY
TRBV5-1 | ASSFYPAWPGAEAF
TRBV2 | ASSKRDGRYGYT
TRBV7-9 | ASSRQGGSPLH
TRBV2 | ASTPGNQPNEQF
TRBV5-1 | ASSLGDRDADEQY
TRBV12-3/TRBV12-4 | ASSFEGNSNQPQH
TRBV20-1 | SARRLPGQGVGTDTQY
TRBV6-5 | ASSYDPGGPYEQY
TRBV20-1 | SAFDIQGAGDQPQH
TRBV5-1 | ASSLDGLALYNEQF
TRBV6-2/TRBV6-3 | ASSRMGGEQY
TRBV7-2 | ASMGIAGGYGYT
TRBV25-1 | ASSESGTGYRYEQY
TRBV12-3/TRBV12-4 | ASSLFLEGPKNIQY
TRBV20-1 | SARPDILTGEAF